The 24 T cell receptor beta chains reported below all come from one sample, sequenced in a study of beta chain features in type 1 diabetes. Sequencing targeted expressed TCRB transcripts, as all isolated RNA had been reverse transcribed. Sequencing used immunoSEQ multiplex PCR; TCRdb keeps in-frame clones, though not all of them. There are 300,000 or so clones in the sample; 13% to 15% occur only once, and about 0.017% lies in the top ten. General study findings and limits: TCRB CDR3 length was moderately but significantly reduced in all four CD4+ subsets of Type 1 diabetes patients.

No antigen has been assigned to these receptors. The specimen sequenced was naive CD4+ T cells from blood. The receptors derive from a young man with type 1 diabetes.

The sample holds a few counts of this clone. This chain links TRBV7-8 with TRBJ2-1, with 11 bases fitting TRBD2. The junction had 4 bases not matched to a gene; V was cut back by 6 bases and J by 3 bases. CDR1 is SGHVS, CDR2 FQNEAQ, per germline. The CDR3 spans 15 residues. As DNA, the CDR3 is TGTGCCAGCAGATATACTAGCGGGAGCTACAATGAGCAGTTCTTC. It codes for CASRYTSGSYNEQFF.

The chain recombines TRBV18 with TRBJ2-7, with 7 bases fitting TRBD2. Trimming took 1 base from V and 7 from J; bases not matched to a gene: 1. The CDR3 spans 12 residues. Germline V gene data show CDR1 as KGHSH and CDR2 as LQKENI. CDR3 residues: CASSPLGGEQYF. The DNA for the CDR3 is TGTGCCAGCTCACCACTGGGAGGGGAGCAGTACTTC.

The chain employs TRBV27 and TRBJ2-1, with TRBD2 matching 7 bases. This CDR3 has 18 residues. The germline V gene encodes CDR1 MNHEY and CDR2 SMNVEV (reference sequence). The junction had 15 bases not matched to a gene; V was cut back by 1 base and J by 6 bases. CDR3 protein: CASSLFFREDGLGNEQFF. The CDR3, as DNA: TGTGCCAGCAGTTTATTCTTCCGGGAGGATGGATTGGGCAATGAGCAGTTCTTC.

This chain connects TRBV27 to TRBJ1-1; TRBD1 matches at 8 bases. Looked up from germline, CDR1 is MNHEY and CDR2 is SMNVEV (reference sequence). V was clipped by 2 bases and J by 5 bases; unmatched bases: 7. The CDR3 loop spans 15 amino acids. The CDR3 region is CASSLRTGGRTEAFF. Written as DNA, the CDR3 is TGTGCCAGCAGTTTACGAACAGGGGGGAGGACTGAAGCTTTCTTT.

The chain recombines TRBV29-1 with TRBJ1-1, with a possible D match to TRBD1 (6 bases). The length of the CDR3 is 12 residues. V was clipped by 6 bases and J by 4 bases, with 12 bases between them. Germline CDR1 and CDR2: SQVTM and ANQGSEA. The CDR3 DNA sequence: TGCAGCGTCGACAAAGGGGGCACTGAAGCTTTCTTT. Protein sequence: CSVDKGGTEAFF.

This clone has only a few counts. V and J are TRBV5-1 and TRBJ2-2, with D possibly TRBD1 on 5 matching bases. This CDR3 comprises 14 residues. CDR1 is SGHRS and CDR2 is YFSETQ in the germline V gene. V was cut by 4 bases and J by 0 bases, with 7 bases left in between. The CDR3: CASSETANTGELFF. In nucleotides, the CDR3 is TGCGCCAGCAGCGAGACAGCGAACACCGGGGAGCTGTTTTTT.

The gene calls are TRBV4-2 and TRBJ1-2; a weak D match, TRBD1 (5 bases). Germline V CDR1 and CDR2: LGHNA, YNFKEQ. V was pared by 1 base and J by 8 bases, with 14 bases between. This CDR3 contains 14 residues. The CDR3, as DNA: TGTGCCAGCAGCCAAGCGACAGAATCTAGGGGCTACACCTTC. As protein: CASSQATESRGYTF.

This chain joins TRBV7-2 and TRBJ1-1; no definite D call. Germline V gene lookup returns CDR1 SGHTA and CDR2 FQGNSA. V was clipped by 6 bases and J by 3 bases, with 8 bases between them. The CDR3 extends over 12 amino acids. This CDR3 is CASRNSYTEAFF. The CDR3 DNA is TGTGCCAGCAGAAACAGCTACACTGAAGCTTTCTTT. Complete variable domain (other parts from reference TRBV7-2 and TRBJ1-1): GAGVSQSPSNKVTEKGKDVELRCDPISGHTALYWYRQSLGQGLEFLIYFQGNSAPDKSGLPSDRFSAERTGGSVSTLTIQRTQQEDSAVYLCASRNSYTEAFFGQGTRLTVV.

This clone was detected a few times. The V gene is TRBV5-4, the J gene TRBJ2-5; 9 bases map to TRBD2. The CDR3 sequence is 13 residues long. The V gene end was trimmed by 10 bases and the J gene end by 5 bases; junction bases not matched to a gene: 9. Germline CDR1 is SGHNT and CDR2 is YYREEE (reference sequence). The CDR3 DNA follows: TGTGCCCTCAGACGCGGGAGGGCTGAGACCCAGTACTTC. It encodes CALRRGRAETQYF.

The chain joins TRBV5-1 to TRBJ2-5; 10 bases map to TRBD1. V lost 4 bases and J lost 3; bases outside the gene matches: 6. This CDR3 region has 15 residues. Germline V gene lookup returns CDR1 SGHRS and CDR2 YFSETQ. CDR3 amino acids: CASSTGTGVKETQYF. The CDR3 region has the DNA TGCGCCAGCAGCACCGGGACAGGGGTGAAAGAGACCCAGTACTTC.

This clone was counted a few times. Here the CDR3 DNA reads TGTGCCAGCAGCTCACCGGGACTAGCGGGACCCACAGATACGCAGTATTTT. Translated: CASSSPGLAGPTDTQYF. The chain combines TRBV7-9 with TRBJ2-3; 13 bases agree with TRBD2. The junction had 6 bases not matched to a gene; V was cut back by 4 bases and J by 2 bases. This CDR3 comprises 17 residues. CDR1 and CDR2 (germline): SEHNR, FQNEAQ (reference sequence). Variable domain in full (rest from reference TRBV7-9 and TRBJ2-3): DTGVSQNPRHKITKRGQNVTFRCDPISEHNRLYWYRQTLGQGPEFLTYFQNEAQLEKSRLLSDRFSAERPKGSFSTLEIQRTEQGDSAMYLCASSSPGLAGPTDTQYFGPGTRLTVL.

In DNA, the CDR3 is TGCGCCAGCAGCCAAGACTTTTGGGGGGAAGAGACCCAGTACTTC. It encodes CASSQDFWGEETQYF. V usage is TRBV4-3 and J usage is TRBJ2-5; tentative D call: TRBD2 (6 bases). The V end was cut by 0 bases, the J end by 3 bases, with 11 bases between. The CDR3 has 15 amino acids. Per the germline V gene, CDR1 is LGHNA and CDR2 is YSLEER.

This clone was observed a handful of times. This sample includes further DNA sequences coding for the same CDR3. The chain uses TRBV7-9 and TRBJ2-1, with TRBD2 identical over 7 bases. Germline CDR1 reads SEHNR; CDR2 reads FQNEAQ (reference sequence). With V trimmed by 1 base and J by 0 bases, 6 bases remained unmatched. The CDR3 sequence is 17 residues long. This CDR3 is CASSLGGGGSSYNEQFF. As DNA, the CDR3 is TGTGCCAGCAGCTTAGGAGGCGGCGGGAGCTCCTACAATGAGCAGTTCTTC.

The V gene is TRBV9, the J gene TRBJ1-4; a weak D match, TRBD1 (5 bases). CDR1 is SGDLS, CDR2 YYNGEE, per germline. Deletions cut 3 bases from V and 2 bases from J, with 11 bases between. This CDR3 has 15 residues. CDR3 bases: TGTGCCAGCAGCGCCACACAGGCGACTAATGAAAAACTGTTTTTT. Its translation is CASSATQATNEKLFF.

The chain recombines TRBV5-1 with TRBJ2-1; D remains unclear. V dropped 4 bases and J dropped 7 bases, with 9 bases sitting between them. The CDR3 loop spans 12 amino acids. CDR1 is SGHRS, CDR2 YFSETQ, per germline. The CDR3 spells CASSLPRNEQFF. CDR3 nucleotides: TGCGCCAGCAGCCTACCCAGGAATGAGCAGTTCTTC.

J is TRBJ1-4 and V is TRBV14, with 7 bases fitting TRBD1. The CDR3 is made up of 15 amino acids. Germline CDR1 SGHDN, CDR2 FVKESK. J was trimmed by 3 bases and V by 5 bases; bases with no gene match: 6. The CDR3 reads CASSWGTEANEKLFF. The CDR3 region has the DNA TGTGCCAGCAGCTGGGGGACAGAGGCTAATGAAAAACTGTTTTTT.

The chain links TRBV10-3 to TRBJ1-2; no clear D. The CDR3 loop spans 14 amino acids. Germline lookup yields CDR1 ENHRY and CDR2 SYGVKD. Deletions cut 6 bases from V and 4 bases from J, with 15 bases between. CDR3 region: CAISPNGLSYGYTF. In DNA, the CDR3 is TGTGCCATCAGCCCCAATGGACTGAGCTATGGCTACACCTTC.

This chain uses TRBV15 with TRBJ2-1, with TRBD2 identical over 13 bases. The V gene's germline CDR1 is LNHNV and CDR2 YYDKDF (reference sequence). The CDR3 is 16 residues long. Trimming took 3 bases from V and 9 from J; bases not matched to a gene: 8. This chain's CDR3 is CATSRQGTSGKSEQFF. The CDR3 nucleotides read TGTGCCACCAGCAGGCAGGGGACTAGCGGGAAGAGTGAGCAGTTCTTC.

Only a few counts were recorded for this clone. The chain combines TRBV30 with TRBJ1-1; D unresolved. The CDR3 length is 10 residues. V lost 2 bases, J lost 8 bases, and 6 bases lay in between. CDR1 is GTSNPN and CDR2 is SVGIG in the germline V gene (reference sequence). CDR3 bases: TGTGCCTGGAGTACTGTCGAAGCTTTCTTT. It yields the protein CAWSTVEAFF.

This clone was observed a handful of times. V and J are TRBV30 and TRBJ2-7, with D possibly being TRBD1 (5 bases). The V end was cut by 4 bases, the J end by 5 bases, with 15 bases between. Per the germline V gene, CDR1 is GTSNPN and CDR2 is SVGIG (reference sequence). The CDR3 contains 13 residues. This CDR3 is CAWNQGRSDEQYF. As DNA, the CDR3 is TGTGCCTGGAACCAGGGTAGGTCCGACGAGCAGTACTTC.

The rearrangement links TRBV11-2 to TRBJ2-7, with TRBD2 matching 7 bases. This CDR3 has 15 amino acids. Trimming removed 3 bases from V and 1 base from J; junction bases left unmatched: 6. Germline V gene data show CDR1 as SGHAT and CDR2 as FQNNGV. This CDR3 is CASSFLREKSYEQYF. For the CDR3, the DNA is TGTGCCAGCAGCTTTTTGCGGGAGAAGTCCTACGAGCAGTACTTC.

This clone was detected only a few times. The chain carries TRBV9 and TRBJ2-5; tentatively, D is TRBD2 (6 bases). The CDR3 loop spans 18 amino acids. Germline V gives CDR1 SGDLS, CDR2 YYNGEE. The ends were cut back, 0 bases at V and 5 bases at J, with 23 bases in the middle. CDR3 in amino acids: CASSVGNSGSSRVETQYF. In DNA, the CDR3 is TGTGCCAGCAGCGTAGGAAATAGCGGATCTTCTCGGGTGGAGACCCAGTACTTC.

The CDR3, as DNA: TGTGCCAGCAGTTGGGACAGGGAGGGCTACACCTTC. This encodes CASSWDREGYTF. V usage is TRBV6-5 and J usage is TRBJ1-2; 9 bases are a match to TRBD1. J lost 8 bases, V lost 4 bases, and 2 bases had no gene match. Germline V gene sequence: CDR1 MNHEY, CDR2 SVGAGI. The CDR3 contains 12 residues.

This clone showed up just once. Other DNA sequences in the same sample also yield this CDR3. This chain joins TRBV5-1 and TRBJ2-7, with 7 nucleotides matching TRBD2. The CDR3 extends over 14 amino acids. V dropped 0 bases and J dropped 3; count of bases not matched to a gene: 3. Germline values: CDR1 SGHRS, CDR2 YFSETQ. In nucleotides, the CDR3 is TGCGCCAGCAGCTTGGCGGGCGGGAGCTACGAGCAGTACTTC. Translation gives CASSLAGGSYEQYF.